This TCR beta chain came from a study of blood T cell repertoires in COVID-19. About the study: The United States, Italy and Spain were the sources of the acute and convalescent COVID-19 samples. Sample material is recorded as cDNA or gDNA derived from T cells, B-cell-depleted T cells, or PBMCs.

Seattle enrolled patients during active infection and tracked them longitudinally. Original processing notes: Estimated nucleated cell counts came from reference gene primer amplification. Assay used: immunoSEQ multiplex PCR; TCRdb lists only in-frame clones, some missing. V and J calls and clone size follow that table, whereas D and trimming were derived from the DNA. The sample gives tens of thousands of clones, 87% of which show up once; roughly 3.1% is in the top ten. The CDR3 covers 14 residues. Trimming shortened V by 8 bases and J by 3 bases, and 17 bases separated the two germline ends. Germline assignment: CDR1 SGHRS and CDR2 YFSETQ.

The receptor's source is a woman between 45 and 65 years old with COVID-19, enrolled during active disease. Sequenced sample: peripheral blood. The rearrangement links TRBV5-1 to TRBJ1-2; tentatively, D is TRBD1 (5 bases). The CDR3 DNA reads as TGCGCCAGTCGGACGCCGGGGGGAGACTATGGCTACACCTTC. The encoded protein is CASRTPGGDYGYTF.